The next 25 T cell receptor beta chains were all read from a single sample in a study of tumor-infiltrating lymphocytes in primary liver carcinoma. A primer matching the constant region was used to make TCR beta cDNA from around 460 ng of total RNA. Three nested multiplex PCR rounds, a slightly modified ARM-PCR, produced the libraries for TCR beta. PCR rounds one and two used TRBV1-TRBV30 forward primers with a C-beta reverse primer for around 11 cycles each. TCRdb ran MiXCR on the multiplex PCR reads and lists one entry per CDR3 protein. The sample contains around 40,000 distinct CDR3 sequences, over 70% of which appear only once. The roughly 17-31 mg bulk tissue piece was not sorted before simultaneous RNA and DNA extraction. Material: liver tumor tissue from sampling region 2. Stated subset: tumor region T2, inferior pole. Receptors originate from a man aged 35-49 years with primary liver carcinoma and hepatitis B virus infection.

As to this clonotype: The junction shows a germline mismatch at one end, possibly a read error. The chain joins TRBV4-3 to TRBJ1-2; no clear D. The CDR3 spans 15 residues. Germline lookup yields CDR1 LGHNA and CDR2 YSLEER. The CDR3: CACSQSPGVSHGYTF. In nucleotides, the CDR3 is TGCGCCTGCAGCCAGAGTCCCGGGGTATCCCATGGCTACACCTTC.

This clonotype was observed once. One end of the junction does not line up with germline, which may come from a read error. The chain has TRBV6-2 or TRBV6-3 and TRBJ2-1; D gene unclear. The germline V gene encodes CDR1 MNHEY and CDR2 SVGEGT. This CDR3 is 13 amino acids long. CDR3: CASSPHASIERFF. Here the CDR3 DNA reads TGTGCCAGCAGTCCCCACGCTAGTATTGAGCGGTTCTTC.

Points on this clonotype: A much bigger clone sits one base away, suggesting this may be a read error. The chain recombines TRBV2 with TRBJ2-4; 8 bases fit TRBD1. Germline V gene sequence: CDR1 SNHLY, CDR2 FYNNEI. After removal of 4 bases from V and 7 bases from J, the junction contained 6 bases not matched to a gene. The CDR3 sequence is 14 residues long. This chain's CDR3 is CASSARGQVNIQYF. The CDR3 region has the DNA TGTGCCAGCAGTGCAAGGGGACAGGTCAACATTCAGTACTTC.

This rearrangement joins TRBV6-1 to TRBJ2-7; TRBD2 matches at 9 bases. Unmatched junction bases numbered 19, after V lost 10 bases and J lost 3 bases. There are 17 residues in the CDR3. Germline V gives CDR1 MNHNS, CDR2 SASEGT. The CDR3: CATTEARGRLADYEQYF. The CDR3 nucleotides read TGTGCCACCACTGAAGCGCGGGGGAGACTAGCGGACTACGAGCAGTACTTC.

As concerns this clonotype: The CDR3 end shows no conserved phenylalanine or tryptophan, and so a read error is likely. In DNA form, the CDR3 reads TGTGCCAGCAGTCGACGACTACTAGTGGCCGATGAGCAGTTCTTA. Translating it yields CASSRRLLVADEQFL. This chain connects TRBV6-2 or TRBV6-3 to TRBJ2-1; D may be TRBD2 (5 bases). The V and J ends lost 5 bases and 8 bases respectively, with 19 bases between them. The germline gives CDR1 MNHEY, CDR2 SVGEGT. This CDR3 region has 15 residues.

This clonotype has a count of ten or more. The CDR3 sequence: CATSDGVMQYF. CDR3 DNA: TGTGCCACCAGTGACGGGGTAATGCAGTACTTC. The V and J genes are TRBV24-1 and TRBJ2-7, with D possibly TRBD2 on 5 matching bases. The length of the CDR3 is 11 residues. Trimming took 4 bases from V and 9 from J, leaving 9 bases between them. Looked up from germline, CDR1 is KGHDR and CDR2 is SFDVKD.

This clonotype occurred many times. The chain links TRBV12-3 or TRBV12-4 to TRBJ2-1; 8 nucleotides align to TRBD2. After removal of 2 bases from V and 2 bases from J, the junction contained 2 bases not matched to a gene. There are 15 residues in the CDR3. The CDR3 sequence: CASSLSSGTYNEQFF. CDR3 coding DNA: TGTGCCAGCAGTTTAAGTAGCGGGACCTACAATGAGCAGTTCTTC.

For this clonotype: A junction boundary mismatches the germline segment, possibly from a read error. CDR3 sequence (DNA): TGTGCCAGCGGCTTGCGCCGGGGCCACGGGAATACGCAGTATTTT. Translating gives CASGLRRGHGNTQYF. V gene TRBV5-6 combines with J gene TRBJ2-3; tentatively, D is TRBD1 or TRBD2 (5 bases each). The germline V gene encodes CDR1 SGHDT and CDR2 YYEEEE. The CDR3 totals 15 residues.

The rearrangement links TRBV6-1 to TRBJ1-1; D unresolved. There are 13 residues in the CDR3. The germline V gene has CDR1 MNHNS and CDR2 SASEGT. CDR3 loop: CTNSEALGPEAFF. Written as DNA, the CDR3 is TGTACCAACAGTGAAGCGCTAGGGCCTGAAGCTTTCTTT.

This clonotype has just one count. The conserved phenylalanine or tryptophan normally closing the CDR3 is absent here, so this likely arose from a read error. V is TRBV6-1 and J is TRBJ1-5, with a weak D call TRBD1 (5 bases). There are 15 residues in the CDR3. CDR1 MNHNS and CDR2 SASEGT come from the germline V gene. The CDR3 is CASSEARQGSQPQHL. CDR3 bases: TGTGCCAGCAGCGAAGCGAGGCAGGGCAGTCAGCCCCAGCATTTG.

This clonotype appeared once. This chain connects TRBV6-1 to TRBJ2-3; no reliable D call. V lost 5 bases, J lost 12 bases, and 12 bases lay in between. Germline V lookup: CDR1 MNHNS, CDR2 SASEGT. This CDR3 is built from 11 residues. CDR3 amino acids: CASSQTDIQYF. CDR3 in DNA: TGTGCCAGCAGTCAAACAGATATACAGTATTTT.

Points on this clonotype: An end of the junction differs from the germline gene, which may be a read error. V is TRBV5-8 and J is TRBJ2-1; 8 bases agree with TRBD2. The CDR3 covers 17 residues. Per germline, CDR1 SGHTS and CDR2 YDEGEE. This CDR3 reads CASSPLGLVASFNEQFF. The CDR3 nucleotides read TGTGCCAGCAGCCCGCTGGGACTAGTGGCCTCCTTCAATGAGCAGTTCTTC.

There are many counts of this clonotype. In DNA form, the CDR3 reads TGTGCCAGCAGGGACTCGGACGGACTCTCTGGGGCCAACGTCCTGACTTTC. Amino acids: CASRDSDGLSGANVLTF. V and J are TRBV28 and TRBJ2-6, with a possible D match to TRBD2 (5 bases). V was shortened by 6 bases and J by 0 bases, with 15 bases between the two germline ends. The CDR3 is made up of 17 amino acids. Looked up from germline, CDR1 is MDHEN and CDR2 is SYDVKM.

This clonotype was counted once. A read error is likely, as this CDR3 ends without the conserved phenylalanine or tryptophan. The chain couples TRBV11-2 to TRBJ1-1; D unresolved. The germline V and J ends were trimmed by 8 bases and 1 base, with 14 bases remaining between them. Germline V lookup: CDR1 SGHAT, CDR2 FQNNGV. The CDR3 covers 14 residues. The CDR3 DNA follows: TGTGCCAGCGGCCCCCTCTGGCCGAACACTGAAGCTTTCTCT. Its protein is CASGPLWPNTEAFS.

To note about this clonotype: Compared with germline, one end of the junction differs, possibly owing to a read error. CDR3 amino acids: CASSQDWRTCRVYNEQLF. The DNA for the CDR3 is TGTGCCAGCAGCCAAGATTGGAGGACATGCAGAGTCTACAATGAGCAGCTCTTC. V usage is TRBV4-2 and J usage is TRBJ2-1; possibly TRBD1 or TRBD2 for D (5 bases each). Germline CDR1 is LGHNA and CDR2 is YNFKEQ. The CDR3 has 18 residues.

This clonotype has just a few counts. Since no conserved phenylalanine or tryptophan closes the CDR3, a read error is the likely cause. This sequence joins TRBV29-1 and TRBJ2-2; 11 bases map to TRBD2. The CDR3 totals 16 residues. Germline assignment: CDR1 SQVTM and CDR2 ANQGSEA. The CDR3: CSVGGLAATNTGKLFS. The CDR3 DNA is TGCAGCGTTGGGGGACTAGCGGCAACCAACACCGGGAAGCTGTTTTCT.

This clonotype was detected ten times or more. The CDR3 sequence is CASSLVSFPGTAEETQYF. CDR3 in DNA: TGCGCCAGCAGCTTGGTTTCATTTCCAGGGACGGCCGAAGAGACCCAGTACTTC. The chain uses TRBV5-1 and TRBJ2-5, with D tentatively TRBD1 or TRBD2 (5 bases each). The V and J ends lost 0 bases and 3 bases respectively, with 21 bases between them. The CDR3 has 18 residues. The germline V gene has CDR1 SGHRS and CDR2 YFSETQ.

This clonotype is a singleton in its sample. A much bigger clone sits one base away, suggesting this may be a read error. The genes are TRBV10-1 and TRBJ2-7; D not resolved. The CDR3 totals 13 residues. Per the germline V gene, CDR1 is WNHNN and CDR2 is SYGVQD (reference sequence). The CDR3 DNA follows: TGCGTCAGCAGAGAAGGCAGCTACTACGAGCAGTACTTC. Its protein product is CVSREGSYYEQYF.

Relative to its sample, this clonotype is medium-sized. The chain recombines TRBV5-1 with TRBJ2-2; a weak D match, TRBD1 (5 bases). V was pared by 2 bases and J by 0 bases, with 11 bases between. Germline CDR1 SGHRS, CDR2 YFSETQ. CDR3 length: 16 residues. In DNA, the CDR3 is TGCGCCAGCAGCTTACATCACAGGACGAACACCGGGGAGCTGTTTTTT. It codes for CASSLHHRTNTGELFF.

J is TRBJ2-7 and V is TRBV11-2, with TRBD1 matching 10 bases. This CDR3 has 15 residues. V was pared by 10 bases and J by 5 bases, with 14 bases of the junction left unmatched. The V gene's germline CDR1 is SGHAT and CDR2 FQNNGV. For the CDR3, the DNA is TGTGCCATCCGCTTACGATGGACAGGGGGAAACGAGCAGTACTTC. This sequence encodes CAIRLRWTGGNEQYF.

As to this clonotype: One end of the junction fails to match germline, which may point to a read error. CDR3 residues: CVTISHWETSATNEKLYF. The CDR3 coding sequence is TGTGTCACCATTTCCCATTGGGAAACGTCTGCAACTAATGAAAAACTGTATTTT. The chain carries TRBV24-1 and TRBJ1-4; D call uncertain. This CDR3 comprises 18 residues. Germline values: CDR1 KGHDR, CDR2 SFDVKD.

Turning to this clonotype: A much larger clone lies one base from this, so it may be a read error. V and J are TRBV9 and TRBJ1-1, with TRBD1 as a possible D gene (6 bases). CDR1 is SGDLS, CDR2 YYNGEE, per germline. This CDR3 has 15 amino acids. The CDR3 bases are TGTGCCAGCAGCGTAGATGGACAGCCGATCACTGGAGCTTTCTTT. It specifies CASSVDGQPITGAFF.

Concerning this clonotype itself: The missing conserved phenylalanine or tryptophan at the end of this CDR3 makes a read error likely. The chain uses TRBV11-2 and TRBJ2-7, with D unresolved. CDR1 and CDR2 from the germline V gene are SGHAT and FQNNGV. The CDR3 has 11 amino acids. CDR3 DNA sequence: TGTGCCAGTAGCTTATCCTACGACCAGTACTAC. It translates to CASSLSYDQYY.

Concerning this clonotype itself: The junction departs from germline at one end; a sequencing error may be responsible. CDR3 in amino acids: CASSLPGSIDTQYF. As DNA, the CDR3 is TGTGCCAGCAGCTTGCCTGGGTCAATAGATACCCAGTATTTT. The chain is built from TRBV5-4 and TRBJ2-3; no definite D call. This CDR3 region has 14 residues. CDR1 is SGHNT, CDR2 YYREEE, per germline (reference sequence).

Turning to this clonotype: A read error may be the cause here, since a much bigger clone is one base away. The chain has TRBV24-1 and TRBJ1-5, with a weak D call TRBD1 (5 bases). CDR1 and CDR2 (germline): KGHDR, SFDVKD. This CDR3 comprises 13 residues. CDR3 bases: TGTGTCACCAGTGACGGACTCCAGGGGCCCCAGCATTTT. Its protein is CVTSDGLQGPQHF.